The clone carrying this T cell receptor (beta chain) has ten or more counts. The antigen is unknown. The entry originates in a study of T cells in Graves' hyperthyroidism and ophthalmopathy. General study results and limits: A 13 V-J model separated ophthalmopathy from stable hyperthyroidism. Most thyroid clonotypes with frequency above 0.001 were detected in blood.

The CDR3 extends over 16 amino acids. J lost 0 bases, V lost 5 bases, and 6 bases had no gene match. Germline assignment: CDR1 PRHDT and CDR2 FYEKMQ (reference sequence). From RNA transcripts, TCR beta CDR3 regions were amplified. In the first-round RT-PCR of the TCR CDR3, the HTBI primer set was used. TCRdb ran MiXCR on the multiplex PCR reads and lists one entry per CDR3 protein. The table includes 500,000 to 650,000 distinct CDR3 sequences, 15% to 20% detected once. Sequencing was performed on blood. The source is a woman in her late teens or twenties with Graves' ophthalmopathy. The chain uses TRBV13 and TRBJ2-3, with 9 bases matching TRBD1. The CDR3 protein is CASSHGQGTSTDTQYF. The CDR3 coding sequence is TGTGCCAGCAGCCACGGACAGGGGACTAGCACAGATACGCAGTATTTT.